These T cell receptor beta chains were read from a single sample in a study of type 1 regulatory T cells. These receptors have no known antigen. TCRdb re-called the reads through MiXCR, storing one row per CDR3 protein. The sample lists 20,000 to 25,000 distinct CDR3 sequences; roughly half were seen once. The sample was cultured T cells, either the whole culture or a sorted T cell fraction (not recorded which). The receptor source for this set is a human donor in good health. CDR3s leave out the opening cysteine and the closing phenylalanine or tryptophan.

v_call: TRBV16
j_call: TRBJ1-2
cdr3_aa: ASSQSPAGNYGYT

v_call: TRBV2
j_call: TRBJ1-2
cdr3_aa: ASSLERGAGYGYT

v_call: TRBV5-1
j_call: TRBJ1-1
cdr3_aa: ASSAGRREAF

v_call: TRBV5-6
j_call: TRBJ1-2
cdr3_aa: ASSLDRGIYGYT

v_call: TRBV7-9
j_call: TRBJ2-5
cdr3_aa: ASSPTTSFETQY

v_call: TRBV27
j_call: TRBJ2-6
cdr3_aa: ASSLYPARSGANVLT

v_call: TRBV15
j_call: TRBJ1-1
cdr3_aa: ATSRAEGSTEAF

v_call: TRBV2
j_call: TRBJ1-2
cdr3_aa: ASKPSRVGYT

v_call: TRBV11-3
j_call: TRBJ2-5
cdr3_aa: ASRTSGVETQY

v_call: TRBV15
j_call: TRBJ2-7
cdr3_aa: ATSRDPGASYEQD

v_call: TRBV4-1
j_call: TRBJ2-5
cdr3_aa: ASSHSDSGLETQY

v_call: TRBV29-1
j_call: TRBJ2-5
cdr3_aa: SVEEDRWTRETQY

v_call: TRBV5-1
j_call: TRBJ2-1
cdr3_aa: ASSLILAGGLGEQF

v_call: TRBV3-1
j_call: TRBJ2-1
cdr3_aa: ASSQTRTLSDGEQF

v_call: TRBV7-6
j_call: TRBJ1-4
cdr3_aa: ASSLVEERGRVKKLF

v_call: TRBV6-6
j_call: TRBJ2-3
cdr3_aa: ASTLRLAADTQY